The rows below give T cell receptor beta chains drawn from one sample of a study of radiotherapy plus CTLA-4 blockade in lung cancer. Sequencing was performed with immunoSEQ multiplex PCR; in TCRdb, only in-frame clones are kept and a portion is missing. The sample carries tens of thousands of clones, around nine tenths recorded once. Sample: peripheral blood, taken from a patient treated with radiotherapy plus ipilimumab. These receptors were taken from a human donor with non-small cell lung cancer that progressed on radiotherapy plus ipilimumab. The CDR3 runs from the conserved cysteine through the conserved F or W. Fields, in order: V gene, J gene, clone size, D gene, CDR3 DNA, CDR3 protein. The D gene is left open where the match is weak. Size is stated for part of the rows, as once, few or many counts, or as a class when the clone is expanded.

>TRBV6-5|TRBJ1-2|-|TRBD1
TGTGCCAGCAGACCTTCGACAGGGACCTATGGCTACACCTTC
CASRPSTGTYGYTF
>TRBV28|TRBJ2-1|-|-
TGTGCCAGCAGCGGGAAGACAGCGAACTCCTACAATGAGCAGTTCTTC
CASSGKTANSYNEQFF
>TRBV2|TRBJ1-2|-|TRBD1
TGTGCCAGCACCCCGGGACAGGGCTCCAACACCTTC
CASTPGQGSNTF
>TRBV5-4|TRBJ1-2|-|-
TGTGCCAGCACCCAGGGGCAGGCTAACTATGGCTACACCTTC
CASTQGQANYGYTF
>TRBV9|TRBJ2-7|-|TRBD2
TGTGCCAGCAGCCGCGGAGCGGGAGGCGGCTACGAGCAGTACTTC
CASSRGAGGGYEQYF
>TRBV5-1|TRBJ2-2|-|TRBD1
TGCGCCAGCAGCCCGGGACAGGGACCCGGGGAGCTGTTTTTT
CASSPGQGPGELFF
>TRBV14|TRBJ1-4|few|TRBD1
TGTGCCAGCCGGAGGGGGCCTGGGGAAAAACTGTTTTTT
CASRRGPGEKLFF
>TRBV25-1|TRBJ1-2|-|-
TGTGCCAGCAGTGAACACATGAATTTTGGCTACACCTTC
CASSEHMNFGYTF
>TRBV19|TRBJ1-2|once|-
TGTGCCAGTAGTATAGGTGGACTGGTCCAGGAATATGGCTACACCTTC
CASSIGGLVQEYGYTF
>TRBV4-1|TRBJ1-2|-|TRBD1
TGCGCCAGCAGCCCTGACAGGGCCTATGGCTACACCTTC
CASSPDRAYGYTF
>TRBV18|TRBJ1-2|-|TRBD1
TGTGCCAGCTCACCAGACAGGGCGAGCTACACCTTC
CASSPDRASYTF
>TRBV27|TRBJ2-1|once|TRBD2
TGTGCCAGCAGTCCGTATTCCGCACCGGGACTAGGCGATGAGCAGTTCTTC
CASSPYSAPGLGDEQFF
>TRBV28|TRBJ1-1|-|-
TGTGCCAGCAGTATGAACACTGAAGCTTTCTTT
CASSMNTEAFF
>TRBV25-1|TRBJ1-2|-|TRBD1
TGTGCCAGCAGTGATGCTACAGGGGATATCTATGGCTACACCTTC
CASSDATGDIYGYTF
>TRBV10-3|TRBJ1-6|-|-
TGTGCCACGTGGGGGATCGGGAATTCACCCCTCCACTTT
CATWGIGNSPLHF
>TRBV6-1|TRBJ1-5|-|TRBD1
TGTGCCAGCAGTGAACAGGGGGCGAATTCCCAGCATTTT
CASSEQGANSQHF
>TRBV5-1|TRBJ2-1|-|TRBD2
TGCGCCAGCAGCTTGGAGCTAGCGGGGAACAATGAGCAGTTCTTC
CASSLELAGNNEQFF
>TRBV4-2|TRBJ2-3|-|TRBD2
TGTGCCAGCAGCCAAGATGGGGCGGGGGGCCCCACAGATACGCAGTATTTT
CASSQDGAGGPTDTQYF
>TRBV6-5|TRBJ1-1|-|-
TGTGCCAGCAGTTACCGGGGTGAAGCTTTCTTT
CASSYRGEAFF
>TRBV5-1|TRBJ2-5|-|-
TGCGCCAGCAGCTTGGGGGCAGGGCAAGAGACCCAGTACTTC
CASSLGAGQETQYF
>TRBV11-2|TRBJ1-1|once|-
TGTGCCAGCACACCGGGGACATACATGAACACTGAAGCTTTCTTT
CASTPGTYMNTEAFF
>TRBV7-9|TRBJ2-3|-|TRBD1
TGTGCCAGCAGCTCAACAAGACAGGGGGGGTTTGGAGATACGCAGTATTTT
CASSSTRQGGFGDTQYF
>TRBV30|TRBJ2-3|-|-
TGTGCCTGGAGTGCCACAGATACGCAGTATTTT
CAWSATDTQYF
>TRBV27|TRBJ2-3|few|-
TGTGCCAGCAGTTTACGGGTCTCAGATACGCAGTATTTT
CASSLRVSDTQYF
>TRBV9|TRBJ2-7|-|TRBD2
TGTGCCAGCAATTTGGCGGGGGGGCCCCACGAGCAGTACTTC
CASNLAGGPHEQYF
>TRBV4-3|TRBJ1-3|-|TRBD1
TGCGCCAGCAGCCAAGGGGGACAGAGTTCCTCTGGAAACACCATATATTTT
CASSQGGQSSSGNTIYF
>TRBV5-1|TRBJ1-2|-|-
TGCGCCAGCAGCTTAAAGGTGGGGACTAACTATGGCTACACCTTC
CASSLKVGTNYGYTF
>TRBV29-1|TRBJ1-4|-|-
TGCAGCGTTGCAGCTCCCGGCGGTGGAAAACTGTTTTTT
CSVAAPGGGKLFF
>TRBV25-1|TRBJ2-6|-|-
TGTGCCAGCAGTGAATCAGGGCCTGGGGCCAACGTCCTGACTTTC
CASSESGPGANVLTF
>TRBV9|TRBJ1-2|-|-
TGTGCCAGCAGCGTAGGCTTTGACATCTATGGCTACACCTTC
CASSVGFDIYGYTF
>TRBV2|TRBJ2-5|-|-
TGTGCCAGTAAAACAGGGACTGCAACCGAGACCCAGTACTTC
CASKTGTATETQYF
>TRBV18|TRBJ1-5|-|TRBD1
TGTGCCAGCTCACCACCCCGGACAGGGGCGGGCAATCAGCCCCAGCATTTT
CASSPPRTGAGNQPQHF
>TRBV6-1|TRBJ2-7|-|TRBD1
TGTGCCAGCAGTGGGCGAGACAGGGGCCGCCTTAACTACGAGCAGTACTTC
CASSGRDRGRLNYEQYF
>TRBV4-3|TRBJ2-6|once|TRBD1
TGCGCCAGCAGCCAGGAGATTTTAATCGGGACAGTTGGTTCTGGGGCCAACGTCCTGACTTTC
CASSQEILIGTVGSGANVLTF
>TRBV18|TRBJ1-1|-|-
TGTGCCAGCTCACTCAGACAGACGAACACTGAAGCTTTCTTT
CASSLRQTNTEAFF
>TRBV2|TRBJ2-3|-|-
TGTGCCAGCAGGGAAACAGATACGCAGTATTTT
CASRETDTQYF
>TRBV19|TRBJ2-4|-|-
TGTGCCAGTAGTCTCGGTGAGATTTTTCTAGCCAAAAACATTCAGTACTTC
CASSLGEIFLAKNIQYF
>TRBV27|TRBJ2-2|few|-
TGTGCCAGCAGAGTAGGGGGGGGAAACACGAGAGGGACGGGCATCGGGGAGCTGTTTTTT
CASRVGGGNTRGTGIGELFF
>TRBV11-2|TRBJ2-1|-|-
TGTGCCAGCAGCTTATTTGGGGGGCCTTTGGGTGAGCAGTTCTTC
CASSLFGGPLGEQFF
>TRBV5-4|TRBJ2-5|-|TRBD2
TGTGCCAGCAGCTTGGTTGACGGGAGGGCCGGAGAGACCCAGTACTTC
CASSLVDGRAGETQYF
>TRBV4-1|TRBJ1-2|-|-
TGCGCCAGCAGATCAGGGGCCGCTGATAACTATGGCTACACCTTC
CASRSGAADNYGYTF
>TRBV9|TRBJ1-2|-|-
TGTGCCAGCAGCGTAGCTGCAGGGAGCCGTGGCTACACCTTC
CASSVAAGSRGYTF
>TRBV29-1|TRBJ2-7|-|TRBD1
TGCAGCGCTGGGACAGTCTACGAGCAGTACTTC
CSAGTVYEQYF
>TRBV2|TRBJ1-3|few|TRBD1
TGTGCCAGCAAACCGGGACAGGGGTCCCCTGGAAACACCATATATTTT
CASKPGQGSPGNTIYF
>TRBV5-1|TRBJ2-5|-|-
TGCGCCAGCAGCTTGGGGGCGGGTACGGGACCACAGGGTTCGGAGACCCAGTACTTC
CASSLGAGTGPQGSETQYF
>TRBV4-1|TRBJ2-1|-|TRBD2
TGCGCCAGCACTTCCTCTAGCGGGAGGGTCCTCGATGAGCAGTTCTTC
CASTSSSGRVLDEQFF
>TRBV7-9|TRBJ2-1|-|-
TGTGCCAGCAGCTTAGGCAGGCAGAATGAGCAGTTCTTC
CASSLGRQNEQFF
>TRBV9|TRBJ1-2|-|-
TGTGCCAGCAGCGTAGAAGGAAATGGCTACACCTTC
CASSVEGNGYTF
>TRBV10-1|TRBJ1-5|once|TRBD1
TGCGCCAAGGGACAGCAAGGCAATCAGCCCCAGCATTTT
CAKGQQGNQPQHF
>TRBV6-5|TRBJ2-7|few|-
TGTGCCAGCAGTTACGCTGGGGTTGGCGAGCAGTACTTC
CASSYAGVGEQYF